What follows describes a single T cell receptor beta chain. The data originate from a study of blood T cell repertoires in COVID-19. For the study at large: In each case, the material was cDNA or gDNA derived from T cells, B-cell-depleted T cells, or PBMCs.

Authors' analysis steps: Reference gene primer amplification in the assay estimated nucleated cell counts. Repertoires were generated with immunoSEQ multiplex PCR, while TCRdb's copy carries only in-frame clones and drops some. V and J calls and clone size are as listed in that table; D and trimming were resolved from the DNA. The sample yields about 200,000 clones, around 91% seen once. The sample was peripheral blood. The TCR comes from a man aged 50 to 59 with acute or convalescent COVID-19.

The CDR3 loop reads CASSFGGLGYGYTF. The CDR3 nucleotides read TGTGCCAGCAGCTTCGGGGGGCTTGGCTATGGCTACACCTTC. This sequence joins TRBV7-9 and TRBJ1-2; a weak D match, TRBD1 (6 bases). Trimming removed 3 bases from V and 4 bases from J, with 12 bases in between. The CDR3 has 14 amino acids. Germline loops: CDR1 SEHNR, CDR2 FQNEAQ (reference sequence).